These 30 T cell receptor beta chains originate from one sample sequenced in a study of blood T cells in healthy people across ages. With a J-beta primer mix and a sample-barcoded 5' primer, a second PCR ran roughly 6 to 12 cycles. Each CDR3 protein is one row after TCRdb ran MiXCR on the 5' RACE reads. The sample lists fewer than 800,000 distinct CDR3 sequences, 21% occurring once. The sequenced material came from blood. The receptors come from a man between 70 and 80 years old in good health.

This clonotype has a handful of counts. The V call is TRBV20-1, the J call TRBJ2-3; D ambiguous. V lost 2 bases and J 2 bases, leaving 11 bases between the germline ends. The germline V gene has CDR1 DFQATT and CDR2 SNEGSKA (reference sequence). The CDR3 has 14 amino acids. Here the CDR3 reads CSARKGGNTDTQYF. In DNA form, the CDR3 reads TGCAGTGCTAGAAAAGGCGGAAACACAGATACGCAGTATTTT.

This clonotype turned up a few times. The genes are TRBV5-1 and TRBJ2-1; D might be TRBD2 (6 bases). The ends were cut back, 0 bases at V and 9 bases at J, with 13 bases in the middle. Per germline, CDR1 SGHRS and CDR2 YFSETQ. The CDR3 is 14 amino acids. CDR3 sequence reads: CASSLEGPGGEQFF. The CDR3, as DNA: TGCGCCAGCAGCTTGGAGGGCCCCGGGGGTGAGCAGTTCTTC.

Only a few counts were recorded for this clonotype. This chain uses TRBV2 with TRBJ2-1; D unclear. Matching the DNA end better, TRBJ2-5 makes the J call doubtful. The CDR3 sequence is 13 residues long. Germline CDR1 SNHLY, CDR2 FYNNEI. The chain's CDR3 is CASSESVMETQYF. The CDR3 nucleotides read TGTGCCAGCAGTGAGTCTGTGATGGAGACCCAGTACTTC.

The V gene is TRBV27, the J gene TRBJ2-3; 16 bases match TRBD2. The V gene end was trimmed by 4 bases and the J gene end by 4 bases; junction bases not matched to a gene: 2. CDR1 is MNHEY, CDR2 SMNVEV, per germline (reference sequence). The CDR3 has 16 amino acids. In DNA form, the CDR3 reads TGTGCCAGCAGTTGGGGGACTAGCGGGAGGGCAGATACGCAGTATTTT. Protein product: CASSWGTSGRADTQYF.

This clonotype was picked up a small number of times. The V and J genes are TRBV25-1 and TRBJ2-7; 9 nucleotides agree with TRBD1. V was pared by 7 bases and J by 5 bases, with 12 bases of the junction left unmatched. Germline CDR1 is MGHDK and CDR2 is SYGVNS. The CDR3 loop spans 15 amino acids. CDR3 residues: CASNSLGTGSHEQYF. Here the CDR3 DNA reads TGTGCCAGCAACTCGCTCGGGACAGGGTCCCACGAGCAGTACTTC.

This chain connects TRBV28 to TRBJ2-3; 9 bases map to TRBD1. Losses at the gene ends were 5 bases for V and 6 bases for J; bases not matched to a gene: 9. Germline CDR1 is MDHEN and CDR2 is SYDVKM. The CDR3 is made up of 15 amino acids. The CDR3 spells CASSPGQGYWDTQYF. In nucleotides, the CDR3 is TGTGCCAGCAGTCCAGGACAGGGGTATTGGGATACGCAGTATTTT. The entire variable domain, with the rest obtained from reference TRBV28 and TRBJ2-3, is as follows: DVKVTQSSRYLVKRTGEKVFLECVQDMDHENMFWYRQDPGLGLRLIYFSYDVKMKEKGDIPEGYSVSREKKERFSLILESASTNQTSMYLCASSPGQGYWDTQYFGPGTRLTVL.

Concerning this clonotype: One end of the junction fails to match germline, which may point to a read error. The chain has TRBV29-1 and TRBJ1-4, with 7 positions matching TRBD1. This CDR3 has 14 amino acids. In germline, CDR1 is SQVTM, CDR2 ANQGSEA. CDR3 residues: CSAVTGRTSEKLFF. As DNA, the CDR3 is TGCAGCGCCGTGACAGGGAGAACTAGTGAAAAACTGTTTTTT.

The chain uses TRBV9 and TRBJ2-1; no firm D call. V was shortened by 0 bases and J by 8 bases, with 18 bases between the two germline ends. The length of the CDR3 is 16 residues. Germline V gene sequence: CDR1 SGDLS, CDR2 YYNGEE. CDR3 sequence reads: CASSVGASPERDEQFF. CDR3 coding DNA: TGTGCCAGCAGCGTAGGGGCTAGTCCCGAGCGCGATGAGCAGTTCTTC.

This clonotype was counted at least ten times. As DNA, the CDR3 is TGTGCCAGCAGCTTAGACGAGCATCTCGAGCAGTACTTC. Its translation: CASSLDEHLEQYF. The chain joins TRBV7-2 to TRBJ2-7; D gene uncertain. The V gene's germline CDR1 is SGHTA and CDR2 FQGNSA. The CDR3 length is 13 residues. V gave up 1 base and J gave up 6 bases, with 10 bases separating them.

The chain employs TRBV27 and TRBJ2-7, with D possibly called TRBD1 or TRBD2 (6 bases each). V lost 3 bases and J lost 4, with 13 bases in between. Germline CDR1 and CDR2: MNHEY and SMNVEV (reference sequence). This CDR3 has 14 amino acids. The CDR3 loop reads CASSFKGGLYEQYF. In DNA form, the CDR3 reads TGTGCCAGCAGTTTCAAGGGGGGTCTTTACGAGCAGTACTTC.

This clonotype appeared a few times. The DNA of the CDR3 is TGTGCCAGCAGCTTAGGGGACAAGGCATCCCACGAGCAGTACTTC. Amino acid sequence: CASSLGDKASHEQYF. The V gene is TRBV7-2, the J gene TRBJ2-7; tentatively, D is TRBD1 (6 bases). This CDR3 contains 15 residues. Germline V gene sequence: CDR1 SGHTA, CDR2 FQGNSA. V was pared by 1 base and J by 5 bases, with 15 bases between. Combining the CDR3 with reference TRBV7-2 and TRBJ2-7 gives the whole variable domain GAGVSQSPSNKVTEKGKDVELRCDPISGHTALYWYRQSLGQGLEFLIYFQGNSAPDKSGLPSDRFSAERTGGSVSTLTIQRTQQEDSAVYLCASSLGDKASHEQYFGPGTRLTVT.

The table lists this clonotype with a few counts. V is TRBV6-2 or TRBV6-3 and J is TRBJ2-4; possible D gene TRBD2, 5 bases. CDR3 length: 20 residues. Germline-derived CDR1 and CDR2 are MNHEY and SVGEGT. The V end was cut by 9 bases, the J end by 0 bases, with 30 bases between. Written as DNA, the CDR3 is TGTGCCAGTCTACCTGGGCCGGAGGTAGAGGGAAGTGAAGCCAAAAACATTCAGTACTTC. This encodes CASLPGPEVEGSEAKNIQYF.

Only a few counts were recorded for this clonotype. The rearrangement uses TRBV5-1 and TRBJ2-1, with 8 bases aligning to TRBD2. This CDR3 is built from 16 residues. From germline, CDR1 is SGHRS and CDR2 YFSETQ. V shed 0 bases, J shed 8 bases, and the junction held 10 bases outside the gene matches. Here the CDR3 reads CASSLEYGGGVYEQFF. CDR3 coding DNA: TGCGCCAGCAGCTTGGAGTACGGGGGGGGAGTCTATGAGCAGTTCTTC.

V is TRBV6-4 and J is TRBJ1-6; tentative D call: TRBD1 (5 bases). The V and J ends lost 7 bases and 4 bases respectively, with 17 bases between them. CDR1 and CDR2 (germline): MRHNA, SNTAGT. This CDR3 is built from 16 residues. Here the CDR3 reads CASIKAGTPYNSPLHF. CDR3 nucleotide sequence: TGTGCCAGCATTAAAGCCGGGACTCCTTATAATTCACCCCTCCACTTT.

This clonotype was picked up a small number of times. This chain joins TRBV5-1 and TRBJ2-2, with TRBD1 as a possible D gene (6 bases). The germline gives CDR1 SGHRS, CDR2 YFSETQ. This CDR3 is 15 amino acids long. Trimming stripped 0 bases from V and 7 bases from J, with 13 bases between. CDR3 DNA: TGCGCCAGCAGCTTGGTTTTACAGGGTGACGGGGAGCTGTTTTTT. Protein sequence: CASSLVLQGDGELFF.

This clonotype occurred a few times. V gene TRBV3-1 combines with J gene TRBJ1-1; D not certain. V lost 2 bases to trimming and J lost 7 bases, with 14 bases between them. This CDR3 contains 14 residues. The germline gives CDR1 LGHDT, CDR2 YNNKEL (reference sequence). This chain's CDR3 is CASSQYLTKGEAFF. CDR3 sequence (DNA): TGTGCCAGCAGCCAATATTTGACAAAGGGTGAAGCTTTCTTT.

The gene calls are TRBV7-2 and TRBJ1-1; a possible D gene is TRBD1 (6 bases). V was trimmed by 2 bases and J by 5 bases, leaving 12 bases between them. CDR3 length: 14 residues. Germline CDR1 reads SGHTA; CDR2 reads FQGNSA. The CDR3 DNA reads as TGTGCCAGCAGCTTACTGGGGGCTAGGACTGAAGCTTTCTTT. Translating it yields CASSLLGARTEAFF.

The genes are TRBV18 and TRBJ2-3; 11 nucleotides align to TRBD1. The J segment lost 4 bases and the V segment lost 3 bases, leaving 3 bases of the junction unmatched. The CDR3 has 15 amino acids. CDR1 KGHSH and CDR2 LQKENI come from the germline V gene. The DNA of the CDR3 is TGTGCCAGCTCACCGTTGGGACAGGGGGCAGATACGCAGTATTTT. Its protein product is CASSPLGQGADTQYF.

The chain employs TRBV5-1 and TRBJ2-3, with 8 bases aligning to TRBD2. The V and J ends lost 2 bases and 1 base, in that order; junction bases with no gene match: 3. Germline lookup yields CDR1 SGHRS and CDR2 YFSETQ. The CDR3 totals 15 residues. The CDR3: CASSLSGGGTDTQYF. CDR3 nucleotides: TGCGCCAGCAGCTTAAGCGGGGGAGGCACAGATACGCAGTATTTT.

This sequence joins TRBV20-1 and TRBJ2-1; the D gene could be TRBD1 or TRBD2 (5 bases each). The DNA end favors TRBJ2-7, so the J call may be wrong. The CDR3 has 15 amino acids. Germline V gene lookup returns CDR1 DFQATT and CDR2 SNEGSKA (reference sequence). CDR3 sequence: CSATPRGWYGNEQYF. The CDR3 DNA is TGCAGCGCAACCCCGAGGGGTTGGTATGGTAACGAGCAGTACTTC.

The chain combines TRBV7-9 with TRBJ2-1; the D is unclear. The germline V and J ends were trimmed by 0 bases and 7 bases, with 22 bases remaining between them. Germline CDR1 SEHNR, CDR2 FQNEAQ (reference sequence). The CDR3 has 18 residues. CDR3 protein: CASSLAGSPKATTNEQFF. The CDR3 nucleotides read TGTGCCAGCAGCTTAGCGGGGTCACCCAAAGCTACTACAAATGAGCAGTTCTTC.

The chain employs TRBV25-1 and TRBJ2-5, with 9 bases that match TRBD1. The end of the DNA aligns better with TRBJ2-7, so the J call may be wrong. This CDR3 has 15 amino acids. The germline V gene has CDR1 MGHDK and CDR2 SYGVNS. The CDR3 loop is CASSDNRGLSYEQYF. CDR3 bases: TGTGCCAGCAGTGACAACAGGGGGCTCTCCTACGAGCAGTACTTC.

The rearrangement uses TRBV7-2 and TRBJ2-5; D gene ambiguous. The last part of the DNA fits TRBJ2-7 better; the J call may be wrong. Germline CDR1 reads SGHTA; CDR2 reads FQGNSA. This CDR3 spans 14 amino acids. The CDR3 loop reads CASSRTQPAYEQYF. Here the CDR3 DNA reads TGTGCCAGCAGCCGGACCCAGCCGGCCTACGAGCAGTACTTC.

This chain links TRBV10-3 with TRBJ2-5; 10 bases map to TRBD2. CDR1 and CDR2 (germline): ENHRY, SYGVKD. Trimming took 0 bases from V and 7 from J; bases not matched to a gene: 8. The CDR3 runs 16 residues. CDR3 protein: CAISESLAGREATQYF. The CDR3 DNA is TGTGCCATCAGTGAGTCACTAGCGGGAAGGGAAGCGACCCAGTACTTC.

This chain uses TRBV29-1 with TRBJ1-1, with a possible D match to TRBD1 (5 bases). Germline-derived CDR1 and CDR2 are SQVTM and ANQGSEA. There are 11 residues in the CDR3. The ends were cut back, 2 bases at V and 9 bases at J, with 10 bases in the middle. The CDR3 loop is CSVEPDSQAFF. The CDR3 DNA follows: TGCAGCGTTGAACCCGACAGCCAAGCTTTCTTT. Full variable domain (missing parts from reference TRBV29-1 and TRBJ1-1): SAVISQKPSRDICQRGTSLTIQCQVDSQVTMMFWYRQQPGQSLTLIATANQGSEATYESGFVIDKFPISRPNLTFSTLTVSNMSPEDSSIYLCSVEPDSQAFFGQGTRLTVV.

This clonotype was found a few times. The CDR3 DNA follows: TGTGCCATCAGTGAGTCCCAAGACAGGGGAGAGACCCAGTACTTC. Translating it yields CAISESQDRGETQYF. The chain couples TRBV10-3 to TRBJ2-5; 8 bases agree with TRBD1. The V and J ends lost 0 bases and 4 bases, in that order; junction bases with no gene match: 4. The CDR3 is 15 amino acids. The V gene's germline CDR1 is ENHRY and CDR2 SYGVKD.

A few counts support this clonotype. This sequence joins TRBV10-3 and TRBJ1-6, with 8 nucleotides matching TRBD1. The J segment lost 5 bases and the V segment lost 9 bases, leaving 3 bases of the junction unmatched. In germline, CDR1 is ENHRY, CDR2 SYGVKD. This CDR3 spans 13 amino acids. This CDR3 reads CAIQGGDNSPLHF. The CDR3 bases are TGTGCCATACAGGGGGGGGATAATTCACCCCTCCACTTT.

The chain uses TRBV2 and TRBJ1-2; no clear D gene. V was clipped by 6 bases and J by 3 bases, with 8 bases between them. CDR1 and CDR2 from the germline V gene are SNHLY and FYNNEI. The CDR3 is 12 amino acids. CDR3 loop: CASRVSDYGYTF. For the CDR3, the DNA is TGTGCCAGCAGGGTGTCGGACTATGGCTACACCTTC. The full variable domain, its missing parts supplied by reference TRBV2 and TRBJ1-2, is EPEVTQTPSHQVTQMGQEVILRCVPISNHLYFYWYRQILGQKVEFLVSFYNNEISEKSEIFDDQFSVERPDGSNFTLKIRSTKLEDSAMYFCASRVSDYGYTFGSGTRLTVV.

This clonotype occurred a few times. J is TRBJ2-5 and V is TRBV27; D unresolved. The CDR3 sequence is 13 residues long. The V gene lost 4 bases and the J gene lost 5 bases, with 11 bases spanning the gap. Germline V gives CDR1 MNHEY, CDR2 SMNVEV (reference sequence). CDR3 DNA: TGTGCCAGCAGTTCGACCCGTTGGGAGACCCAGTACTTC. Protein: CASSSTRWETQYF.

The rearrangement links TRBV5-1 to TRBJ2-2; 14 bases are shared with TRBD2. With V trimmed by 0 bases and J by 0 bases, 7 bases remained unmatched. The CDR3 has 20 amino acids. Per germline, CDR1 SGHRS and CDR2 YFSETQ. Written as DNA, the CDR3 is TGCGCCAGCAGCTTGGCAGGACTAGCGGGGGGCCTTACGAACACCGGGGAGCTGTTTTTT. Amino acid sequence: CASSLAGLAGGLTNTGELFF.